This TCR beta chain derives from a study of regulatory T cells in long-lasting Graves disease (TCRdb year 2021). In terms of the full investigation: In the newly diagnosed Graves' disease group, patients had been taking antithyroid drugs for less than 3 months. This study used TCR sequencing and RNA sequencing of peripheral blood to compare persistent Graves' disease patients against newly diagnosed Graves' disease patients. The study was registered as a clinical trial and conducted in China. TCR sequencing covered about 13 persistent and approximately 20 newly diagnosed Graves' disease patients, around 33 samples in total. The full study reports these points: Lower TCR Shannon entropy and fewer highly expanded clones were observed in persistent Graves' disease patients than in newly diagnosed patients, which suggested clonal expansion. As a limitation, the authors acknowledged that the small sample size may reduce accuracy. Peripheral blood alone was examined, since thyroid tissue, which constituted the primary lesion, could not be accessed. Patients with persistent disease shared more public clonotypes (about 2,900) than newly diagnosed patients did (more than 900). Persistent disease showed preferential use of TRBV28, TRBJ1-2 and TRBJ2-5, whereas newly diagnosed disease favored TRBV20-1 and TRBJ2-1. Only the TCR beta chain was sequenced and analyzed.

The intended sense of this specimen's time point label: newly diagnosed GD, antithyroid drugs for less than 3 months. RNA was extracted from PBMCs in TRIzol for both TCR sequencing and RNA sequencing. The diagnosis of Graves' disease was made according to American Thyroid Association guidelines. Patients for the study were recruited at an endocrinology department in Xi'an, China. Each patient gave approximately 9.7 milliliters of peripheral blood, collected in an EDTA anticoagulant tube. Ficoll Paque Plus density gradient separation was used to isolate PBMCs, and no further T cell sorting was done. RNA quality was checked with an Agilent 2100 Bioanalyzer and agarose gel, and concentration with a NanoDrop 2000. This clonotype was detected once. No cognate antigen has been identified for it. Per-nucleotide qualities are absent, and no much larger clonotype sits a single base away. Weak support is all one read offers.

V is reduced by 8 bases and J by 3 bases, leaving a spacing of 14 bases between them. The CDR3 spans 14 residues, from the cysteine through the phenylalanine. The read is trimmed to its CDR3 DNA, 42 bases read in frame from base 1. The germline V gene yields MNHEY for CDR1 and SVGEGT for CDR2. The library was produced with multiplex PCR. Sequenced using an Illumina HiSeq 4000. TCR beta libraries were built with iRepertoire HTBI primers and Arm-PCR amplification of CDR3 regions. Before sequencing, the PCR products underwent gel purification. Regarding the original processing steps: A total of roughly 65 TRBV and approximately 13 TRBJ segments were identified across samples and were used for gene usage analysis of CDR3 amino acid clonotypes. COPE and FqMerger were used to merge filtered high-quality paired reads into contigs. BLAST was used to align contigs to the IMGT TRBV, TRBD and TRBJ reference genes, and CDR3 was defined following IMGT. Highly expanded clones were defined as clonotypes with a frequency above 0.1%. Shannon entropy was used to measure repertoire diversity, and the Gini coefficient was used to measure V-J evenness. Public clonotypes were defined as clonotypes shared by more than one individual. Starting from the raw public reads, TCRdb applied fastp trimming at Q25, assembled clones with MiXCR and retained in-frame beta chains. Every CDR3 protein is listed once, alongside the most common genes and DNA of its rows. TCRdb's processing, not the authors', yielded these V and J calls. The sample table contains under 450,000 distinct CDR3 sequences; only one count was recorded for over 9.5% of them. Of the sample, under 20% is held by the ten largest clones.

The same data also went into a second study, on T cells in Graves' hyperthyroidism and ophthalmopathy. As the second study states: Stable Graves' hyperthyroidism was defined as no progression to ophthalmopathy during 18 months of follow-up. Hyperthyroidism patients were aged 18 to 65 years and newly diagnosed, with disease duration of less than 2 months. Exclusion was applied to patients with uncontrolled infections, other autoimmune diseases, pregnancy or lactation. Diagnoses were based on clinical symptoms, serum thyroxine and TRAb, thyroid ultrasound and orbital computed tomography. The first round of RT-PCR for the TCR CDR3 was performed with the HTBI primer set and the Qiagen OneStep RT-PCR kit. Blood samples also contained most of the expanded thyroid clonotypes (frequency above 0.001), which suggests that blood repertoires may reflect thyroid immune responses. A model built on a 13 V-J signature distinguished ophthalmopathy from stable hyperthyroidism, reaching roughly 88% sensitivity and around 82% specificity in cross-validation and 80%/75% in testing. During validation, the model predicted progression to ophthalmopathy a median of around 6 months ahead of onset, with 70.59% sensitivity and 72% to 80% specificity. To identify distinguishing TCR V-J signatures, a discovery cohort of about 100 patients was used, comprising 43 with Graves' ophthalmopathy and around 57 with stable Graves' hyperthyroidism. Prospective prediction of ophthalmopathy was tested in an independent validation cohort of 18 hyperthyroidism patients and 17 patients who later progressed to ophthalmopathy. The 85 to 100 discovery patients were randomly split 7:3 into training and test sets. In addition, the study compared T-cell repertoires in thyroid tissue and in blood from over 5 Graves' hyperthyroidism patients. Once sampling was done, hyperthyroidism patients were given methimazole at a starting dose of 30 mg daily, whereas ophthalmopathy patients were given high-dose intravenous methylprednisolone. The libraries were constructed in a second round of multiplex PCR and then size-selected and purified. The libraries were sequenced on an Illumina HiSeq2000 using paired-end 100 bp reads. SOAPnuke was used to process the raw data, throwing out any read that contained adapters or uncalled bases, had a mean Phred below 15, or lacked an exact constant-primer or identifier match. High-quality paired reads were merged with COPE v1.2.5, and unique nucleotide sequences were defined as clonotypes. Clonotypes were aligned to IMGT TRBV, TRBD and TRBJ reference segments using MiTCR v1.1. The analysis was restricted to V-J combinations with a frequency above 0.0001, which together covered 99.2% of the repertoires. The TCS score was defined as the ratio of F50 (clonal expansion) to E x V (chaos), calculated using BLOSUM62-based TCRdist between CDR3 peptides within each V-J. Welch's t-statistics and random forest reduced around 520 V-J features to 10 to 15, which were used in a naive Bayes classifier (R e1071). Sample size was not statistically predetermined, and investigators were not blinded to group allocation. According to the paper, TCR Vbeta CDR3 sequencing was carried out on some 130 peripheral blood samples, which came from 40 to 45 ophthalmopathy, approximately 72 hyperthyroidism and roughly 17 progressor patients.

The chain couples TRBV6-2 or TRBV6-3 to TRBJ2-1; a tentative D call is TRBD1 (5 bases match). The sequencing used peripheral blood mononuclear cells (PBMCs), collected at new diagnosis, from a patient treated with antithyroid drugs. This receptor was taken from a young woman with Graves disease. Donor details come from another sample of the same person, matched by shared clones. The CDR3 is CASGYAGNYNEQFF. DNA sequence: TGTGCCAGCGGGTATGCAGGGAACTACAATGAGCAGTTCTTC.